The 8 T cell receptor beta chains below were found in one sample sequenced in a study of response to subunit inactivated influenza vaccine. TCRdb reprocessed the RT-PCR reads with MiXCR, giving one entry per CDR3 protein. The sample lists around 790,000 distinct CDR3 sequences; about 20% were seen once. Sequenced material: PBMCs from blood, taken about 5 days after vaccination. These receptors were obtained from a man between 45 and 60 years old who received an inactivated influenza vaccine.

Here the CDR3 DNA reads TGTGCCAGCAGCCCACAGACAGGGGGCAGATACAATGAGCAGTTCTTC. Encoded protein: CASSPQTGGRYNEQFF. The chain joins TRBV7-3 to TRBJ2-1; 10 bases are a match to TRBD1. This CDR3 has 16 residues. Losses at the gene ends were 5 bases for V and 4 bases for J; bases not matched to a gene: 8. Germline CDR1 SGHTA, CDR2 FQGTGA.

The V call is TRBV5-1, the J call TRBJ1-1, with TRBD1 matching over 9 bases. The length of the CDR3 is 15 residues. The V gene's germline CDR1 is SGHRS and CDR2 YFSETQ. V was clipped by 3 bases and J by 5 bases; unmatched bases: 8. This chain's CDR3 is CASSSLGQGRTEAFF. In DNA, the CDR3 is TGCGCCAGCAGCTCCCTAGGACAGGGGAGAACTGAAGCTTTCTTT.

The chain is built from TRBV12-3 or TRBV12-4 and TRBJ1-1, with TRBD1 matching over 7 bases. There are 13 residues in the CDR3. V gave up 5 bases and J gave up 5 bases; unmatched junction bases: 5. The CDR3 here is CASSAQGFTEAFF. The CDR3 DNA is TGTGCCAGCAGTGCACAGGGGTTTACTGAAGCTTTCTTT.

The chain is built from TRBV4-3 and TRBJ2-6; 7 nucleotides align to TRBD1. Per the germline V gene, CDR1 is LGHNA and CDR2 is YSLEER. Trimming took 4 bases from V and 1 from J; bases not matched to a gene: 10. CDR3 length equals 18 residues. CDR3 coding DNA: TGCGCCAGCAGCCCTACGACAGGGAGCAGGTCTGGGGCCAACGTCCTGACTTTC. The encoded protein is CASSPTTGSRSGANVLTF.

This clonotype came up a few times. V gene TRBV4-3 combines with J gene TRBJ2-3; D is undetermined. The CDR3 covers 14 residues. Between the trimmed V and J ends, which lost 0 bases and 2 bases, there was a span of 6 bases. The germline V gene encodes CDR1 LGHNA and CDR2 YSLEER. In nucleotides, the CDR3 is TGCGCCAGCAGCCAAGAAGAGCCCACAGATACGCAGTATTTT. It translates to CASSQEEPTDTQYF.

In DNA, the CDR3 is TGCGCCAGCAGAAACGGGACTAGCGGGGGGGCCCCGTGGTTCTTC. This sequence encodes CASRNGTSGGAPWFF. The chain recombines TRBV5-1 with TRBJ2-1; 16 bases line up with TRBD2. The junction had 11 bases not matched to a gene; V was cut back by 5 bases and J by 15 bases. Germline-derived CDR1 and CDR2 are SGHRS and YFSETQ. The CDR3 spans 15 residues.

The chain is built from TRBV20-1 and TRBJ2-1; 7 bases agree with TRBD2. The CDR3 length is 14 residues. V lost 1 base, J lost 9 bases, and 9 bases stayed unmatched. CDR1 and CDR2 (germline): DFQATT, SNEGSKA (reference sequence). The CDR3 sequence is CSARGASGRSEQFF. CDR3 sequence (DNA): TGCAGTGCTAGAGGGGCTAGCGGTAGGAGTGAGCAGTTCTTC.

The chain combines TRBV29-1 with TRBJ1-1; D unclear. The ends were cut back, 6 bases at V and 1 base at J, with 12 bases in the middle. Germline V CDR1 and CDR2: SQVTM, ANQGSEA. The CDR3 consists of 13 residues. This chain's CDR3 is CSVKLYRNTEAFF. The CDR3 bases are TGCAGCGTCAAGTTATACAGGAACACTGAAGCTTTCTTT. Drawing the rest from reference TRBV29-1 and TRBJ1-1, the complete variable domain is SAVISQKPSRDICQRGTSLTIQCQVDSQVTMMFWYRQQPGQSLTLIATANQGSEATYESGFVIDKFPISRPNLTFSTLTVSNMSPEDSSIYLCSVKLYRNTEAFFGQGTRLTVV.